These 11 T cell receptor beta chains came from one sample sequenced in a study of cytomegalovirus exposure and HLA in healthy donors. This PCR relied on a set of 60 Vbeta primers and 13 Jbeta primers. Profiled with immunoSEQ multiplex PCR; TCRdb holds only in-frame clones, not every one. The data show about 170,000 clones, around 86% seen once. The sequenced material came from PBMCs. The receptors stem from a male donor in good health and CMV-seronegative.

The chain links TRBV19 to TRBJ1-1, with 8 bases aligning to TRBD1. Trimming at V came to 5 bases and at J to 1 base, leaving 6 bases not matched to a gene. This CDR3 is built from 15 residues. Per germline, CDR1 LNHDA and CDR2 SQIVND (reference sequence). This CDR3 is CASSLQGARNTEAFF. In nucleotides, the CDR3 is TGTGCCAGTAGTCTCCAGGGGGCAAGGAACACTGAAGCTTTCTTT.

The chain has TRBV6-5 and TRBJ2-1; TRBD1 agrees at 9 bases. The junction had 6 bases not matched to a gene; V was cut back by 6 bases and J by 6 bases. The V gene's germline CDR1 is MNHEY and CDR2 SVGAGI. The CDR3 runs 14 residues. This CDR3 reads CASSPGTGLNEQFF. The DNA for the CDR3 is TGTGCCAGCAGCCCCGGGACAGGGCTCAATGAGCAGTTCTTC.

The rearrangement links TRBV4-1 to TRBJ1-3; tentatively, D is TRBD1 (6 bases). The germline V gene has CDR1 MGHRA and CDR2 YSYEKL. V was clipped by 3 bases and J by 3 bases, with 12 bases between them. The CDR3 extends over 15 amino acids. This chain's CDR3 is CASSQRGGGGNTIYF. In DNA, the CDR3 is TGCGCCAGCAGCCAGAGAGGGGGTGGTGGAAACACCATATATTTT.

CDR3 nucleotides: TGCGCCAGCAGCTCTGGACTAGCGGGGAGCTTCTACGAGCAGTACTTC. Translating it yields CASSSGLAGSFYEQYF. J is TRBJ2-7 and V is TRBV5-1; 12 bases align to TRBD2. Germline assignment: CDR1 SGHRS and CDR2 YFSETQ. V lost 3 bases and J lost 3; bases outside the gene matches: 7. The CDR3 loop spans 16 amino acids.

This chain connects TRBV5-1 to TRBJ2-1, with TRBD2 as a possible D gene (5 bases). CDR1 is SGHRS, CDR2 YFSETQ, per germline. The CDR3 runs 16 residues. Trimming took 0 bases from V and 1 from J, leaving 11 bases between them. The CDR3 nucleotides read TGCGCCAGCAGCTTGGACGGGGATGGATCCTACAATGAGCAGTTCTTC. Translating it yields CASSLDGDGSYNEQFF.

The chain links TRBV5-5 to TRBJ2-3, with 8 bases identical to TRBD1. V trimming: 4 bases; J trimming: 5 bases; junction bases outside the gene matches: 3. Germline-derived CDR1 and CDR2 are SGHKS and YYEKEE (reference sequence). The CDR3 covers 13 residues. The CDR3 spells CASSPTGVDTQYF. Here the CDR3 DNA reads TGTGCCAGCAGCCCGACAGGGGTAGATACGCAGTATTTT.

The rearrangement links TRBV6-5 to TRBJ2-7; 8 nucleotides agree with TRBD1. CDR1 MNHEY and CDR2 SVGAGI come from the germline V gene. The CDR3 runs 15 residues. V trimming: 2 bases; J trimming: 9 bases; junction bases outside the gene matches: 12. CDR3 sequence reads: CASSYERTGKSGQYF. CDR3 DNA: TGTGCCAGCAGTTACGAGAGGACAGGGAAGAGCGGGCAGTACTTC.

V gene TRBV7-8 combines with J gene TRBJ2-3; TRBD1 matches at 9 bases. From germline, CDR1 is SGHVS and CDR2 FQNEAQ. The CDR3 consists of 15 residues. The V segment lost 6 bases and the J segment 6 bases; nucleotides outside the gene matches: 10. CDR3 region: CASSLDRGSSDTQYF. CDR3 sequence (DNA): TGTGCCAGCAGTTTGGACAGGGGTAGTTCGGATACGCAGTATTTT.

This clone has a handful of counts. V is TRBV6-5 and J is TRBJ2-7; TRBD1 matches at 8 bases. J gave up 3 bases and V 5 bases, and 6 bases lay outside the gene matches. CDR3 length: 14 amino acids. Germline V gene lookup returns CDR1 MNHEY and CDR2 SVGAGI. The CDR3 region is CASSGGQANYEQYF. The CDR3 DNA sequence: TGTGCCAGCAGTGGGGGACAGGCCAACTACGAGCAGTACTTC.

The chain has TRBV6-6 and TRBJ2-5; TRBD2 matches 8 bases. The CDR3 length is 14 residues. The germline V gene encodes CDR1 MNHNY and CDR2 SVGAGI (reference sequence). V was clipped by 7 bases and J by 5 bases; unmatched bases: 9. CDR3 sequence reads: CASTGGTGRETQYF. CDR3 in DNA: TGTGCCAGCACGGGAGGGACCGGTAGGGAGACCCAGTACTTC.

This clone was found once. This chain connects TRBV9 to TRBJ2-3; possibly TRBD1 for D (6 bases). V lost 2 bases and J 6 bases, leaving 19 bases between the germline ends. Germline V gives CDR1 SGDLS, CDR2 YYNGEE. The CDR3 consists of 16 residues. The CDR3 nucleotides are TGTGCCAGCAGCGTTACAGGGACGGTAGGTGGGGATACGCAGTATTTT. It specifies CASSVTGTVGGDTQYF.